This TCR beta chain was retrieved from a study of T-cell reconstitution after alpha-beta-depleted transplantation in children. Trimming took 7 bases from V and 0 from J, leaving 13 bases between them. The length of the CDR3 is 15 residues. Molecular barcoding with unique molecular identifiers was used for the TCRbeta library. TCRdb re-called the PCR reads with MiXCR, one entry per CDR3 protein. This table holds nearly 550,000 distinct CDR3 sequences, around 16% found once. The TCR sequence derives from a human donor who donated a stem cell graft to a child with acute lymphoblastic leukemia. The chain links TRBV12-3 or TRBV12-4 to TRBJ1-3; D gene uncertain. The sequencing here drew on PBMCs from the stem cell graft donor, taken from the stem cell graft. CDR3 DNA: TGTGCCAGCACCGATATCAGTTTCTCTGGAAACACCATATATTTT. Amino acid sequence: CASTDISFSGNTIYF.